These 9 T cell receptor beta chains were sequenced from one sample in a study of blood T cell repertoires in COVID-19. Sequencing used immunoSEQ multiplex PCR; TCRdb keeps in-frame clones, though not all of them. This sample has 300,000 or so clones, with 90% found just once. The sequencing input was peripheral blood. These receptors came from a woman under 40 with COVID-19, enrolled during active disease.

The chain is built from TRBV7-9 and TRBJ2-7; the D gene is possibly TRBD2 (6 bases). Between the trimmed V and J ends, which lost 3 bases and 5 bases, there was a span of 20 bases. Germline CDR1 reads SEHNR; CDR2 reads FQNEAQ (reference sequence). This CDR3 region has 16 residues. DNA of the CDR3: TGTGCCAGCAGCTTGAGAAGGGGCGGGGAGAGAGACGAGCAGTACTTC. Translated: CASSLRRGGERDEQYF. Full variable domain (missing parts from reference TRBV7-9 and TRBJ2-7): DTGVSQNPRHKITKRGQNVTFRCDPISEHNRLYWYRQTLGQGPEFLTYFQNEAQLEKSRLLSDRFSAERPKGSFSTLEIQRTEQGDSAMYLCASSLRRGGERDEQYFGPGTRLTVT.

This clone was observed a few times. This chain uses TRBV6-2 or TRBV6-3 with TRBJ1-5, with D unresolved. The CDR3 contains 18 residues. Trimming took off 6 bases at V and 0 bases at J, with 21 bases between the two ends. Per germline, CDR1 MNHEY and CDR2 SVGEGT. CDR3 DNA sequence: TGTGCCAGCAGCCGCGCCGGTATCGGAGTCTATAGCAATCAGCCCCAGCATTTT. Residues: CASSRAGIGVYSNQPQHF.

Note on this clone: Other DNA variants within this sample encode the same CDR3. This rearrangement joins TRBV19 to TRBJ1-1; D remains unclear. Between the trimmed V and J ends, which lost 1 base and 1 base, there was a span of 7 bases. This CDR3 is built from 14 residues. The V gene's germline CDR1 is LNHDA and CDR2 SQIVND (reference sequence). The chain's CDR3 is CASSIGQKNTEAFF. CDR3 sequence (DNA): TGTGCCAGTAGTATAGGGCAAAAGAACACTGAAGCTTTCTTT. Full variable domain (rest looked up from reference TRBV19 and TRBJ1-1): DGGITQSPKYLFRKEGQNVTLSCEQNLNHDAMYWYRQDPGQGLRLIYYSQIVNDFQKGDIAEGYSVSREKKESFPLTVTSAQKNPTAFYLCASSIGQKNTEAFFGQGTRLTVV.

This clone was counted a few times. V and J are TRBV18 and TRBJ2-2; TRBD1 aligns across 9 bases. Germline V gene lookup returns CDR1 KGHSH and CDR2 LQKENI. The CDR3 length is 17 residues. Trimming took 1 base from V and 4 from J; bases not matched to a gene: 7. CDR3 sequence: CASSPRDRAGSTGELFF. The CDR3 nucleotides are TGTGCCAGCTCACCACGGGACAGGGCCGGTTCCACCGGGGAGCTGTTTTTT. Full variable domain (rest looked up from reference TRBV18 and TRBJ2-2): NAGVMQNPRHLVRRRGQEARLRCSPMKGHSHVYWYRQLPEEGLKFMVYLQKENIIDESGMPKERFSAEFPKEGPSILRIQQVVRGDSAAYFCASSPRDRAGSTGELFFGEGSRLTVL.

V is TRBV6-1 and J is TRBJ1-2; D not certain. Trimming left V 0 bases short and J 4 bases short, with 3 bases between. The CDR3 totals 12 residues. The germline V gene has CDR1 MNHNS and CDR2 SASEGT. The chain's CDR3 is CASSEAAYGYTF. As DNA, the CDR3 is TGTGCCAGCAGTGAAGCGGCCTATGGCTACACCTTC.

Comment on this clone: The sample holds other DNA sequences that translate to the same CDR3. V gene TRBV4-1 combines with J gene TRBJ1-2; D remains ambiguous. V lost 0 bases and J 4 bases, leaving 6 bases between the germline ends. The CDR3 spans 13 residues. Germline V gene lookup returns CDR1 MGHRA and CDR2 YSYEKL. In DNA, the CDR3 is TGCGCCAGCAGCCAAGAAGGAGGCTATGGCTACACCTTC. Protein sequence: CASSQEGGYGYTF.

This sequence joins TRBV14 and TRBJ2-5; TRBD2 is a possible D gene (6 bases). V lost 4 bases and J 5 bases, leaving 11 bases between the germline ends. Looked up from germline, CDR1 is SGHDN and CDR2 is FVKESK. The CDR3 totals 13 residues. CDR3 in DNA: TGTGCCAGCAGCCGGGACTTATCGGAGACCCAGTACTTC. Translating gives CASSRDLSETQYF.

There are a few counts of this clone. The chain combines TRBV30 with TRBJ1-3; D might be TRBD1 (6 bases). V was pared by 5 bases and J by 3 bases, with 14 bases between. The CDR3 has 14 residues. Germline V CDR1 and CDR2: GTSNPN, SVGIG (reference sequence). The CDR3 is CAWGKGDIGNTIYF. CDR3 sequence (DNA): TGTGCCTGGGGAAAAGGGGACATTGGAAACACCATATATTTT.

The CDR3 region is CASSLITYSGTQYF. CDR3 DNA: TGTGCCAGCAGCTTAATCACTTACTCCGGGACCCAGTACTTC. V gene TRBV7-9 combines with J gene TRBJ2-5; D ambiguous. In germline, CDR1 is SEHNR, CDR2 FQNEAQ (reference sequence). V shed 2 bases and J shed 7 bases, with 14 bases lying between them. The CDR3 runs to 14 residues. The whole variable domain, filled in from reference TRBV7-9 and TRBJ2-5, reads DTGVSQNPRHKITKRGQNVTFRCDPISEHNRLYWYRQTLGQGPEFLTYFQNEAQLEKSRLLSDRFSAERPKGSFSTLEIQRTEQGDSAMYLCASSLITYSGTQYFGPGTRLLVL.